The 7 T cell receptor beta chains listed next were all sequenced from one sample in a study of shared clonotypes between healthy human individuals. Assay used: immunoSEQ multiplex PCR; TCRdb lists only in-frame clones, some missing. The sample consists of around 2,000,000 clones, approximately 95% of them appearing once. The specimen was naive CD4+ T cells sorted from blood. Documented subset: CD45RA+ positively selected. The source is a man between 18 and 35 years old in good health.

This clone was found once. V and J are TRBV7-2 and TRBJ2-2; no definite D call. Germline CDR1 reads SGHTA; CDR2 reads FQGNSA. This CDR3 region has 14 residues. Trimming cost V 6 bases and J 4 bases, with 12 bases left between them. The CDR3 DNA follows: TGTGCCAGCAGTCCGGCCCGTTTCACCGGGGAGCTGTTTTTT. Encoded protein: CASSPARFTGELFF.

This clone came up a few times. The gene calls are TRBV7-9 and TRBJ1-1, with a tentative D call TRBD1 (5 bases). The germline gives CDR1 SEHNR, CDR2 FQNEAQ (reference sequence). The V and J ends lost 1 base and 1 base respectively, with 7 bases between them. This CDR3 region has 14 residues. As DNA, the CDR3 is TGTGCCAGCAGCTTAGGAGGGGAGAACACTGAAGCTTTCTTT. This gives the protein CASSLGGENTEAFF.

The rearrangement uses TRBV5-1 and TRBJ2-3; 15 bases align to TRBD2. Losses at the gene ends were 0 bases for V and 3 bases for J; bases not matched to a gene: 8. Germline V CDR1 and CDR2: SGHRS, YFSETQ. This CDR3 has 19 amino acids. The CDR3 DNA is TGCGCCAGCAGCTTGGAAGGGACTAGCGGGAGGCAGGGAACAGATACGCAGTATTTT. It translates to CASSLEGTSGRQGTDTQYF.

V and J are TRBV11-2 and TRBJ2-1; no firm D call. V lost 0 bases and J 10 bases, leaving 10 bases between the germline ends. CDR3 length: 13 amino acids. Per the germline V gene, CDR1 is SGHAT and CDR2 is FQNNGV. The CDR3 nucleotides are TGTGCCAGCAGCTTAGATCCTCCTCGGGAGCAGTTCTTC. This gives the protein CASSLDPPREQFF.

The V gene is TRBV6-4, the J gene TRBJ2-1, with 7 bases aligning to TRBD1. Per the germline V gene, CDR1 is MRHNA and CDR2 is SNTAGT. CDR3 length equals 16 residues. V lost 4 bases and J lost 1; bases outside the gene matches: 7. The CDR3 coding sequence is TGTGCCAGCAGTGGTGACAGGGCGTCTTCCTACAATGAGCAGTTCTTC. Translation: CASSGDRASSYNEQFF.

The chain employs TRBV27 and TRBJ2-3, with a weak D call TRBD1 (6 bases). V lost 2 bases and J lost 8, with 17 bases in between. Germline V gives CDR1 MNHEY, CDR2 SMNVEV (reference sequence). The CDR3 loop spans 15 amino acids. The CDR3 DNA follows: TGTGCCAGCAGTTTAACCCCCCTTTCAGGGGCTACGCAGTATTTT. It translates to CASSLTPLSGATQYF.

This rearrangement joins TRBV6-6 to TRBJ1-5, with no clear D. The ends were cut back, 5 bases at V and 1 base at J, with 12 bases in the middle. The CDR3 length is 15 residues. From germline, CDR1 is MNHNY and CDR2 SVGAGI (reference sequence). The chain's CDR3 is CASSPGGGSNQPQHF. DNA of the CDR3: TGTGCCAGCAGTCCCGGCGGCGGAAGCAATCAGCCCCAGCATTTT.